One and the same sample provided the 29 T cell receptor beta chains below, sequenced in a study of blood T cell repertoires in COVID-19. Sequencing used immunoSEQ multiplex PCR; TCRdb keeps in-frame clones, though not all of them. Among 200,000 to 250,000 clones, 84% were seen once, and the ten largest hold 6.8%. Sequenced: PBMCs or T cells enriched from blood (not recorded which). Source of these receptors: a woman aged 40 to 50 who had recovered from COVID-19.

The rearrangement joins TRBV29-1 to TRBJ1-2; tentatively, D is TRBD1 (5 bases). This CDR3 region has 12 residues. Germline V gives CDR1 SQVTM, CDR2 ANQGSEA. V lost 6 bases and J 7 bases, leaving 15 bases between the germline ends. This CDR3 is CSVMGQGFGYTF. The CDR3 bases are TGCAGCGTCATGGGGCAGGGTTTTGGCTACACCTTC.

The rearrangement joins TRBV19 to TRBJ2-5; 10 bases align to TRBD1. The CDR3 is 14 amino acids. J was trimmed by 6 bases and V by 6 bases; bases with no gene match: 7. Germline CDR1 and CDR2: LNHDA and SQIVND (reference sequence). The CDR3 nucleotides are TGTGCCAGTAGCGACAGGGGGCTGTTGCAGACCCAGTACTTC. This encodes CASSDRGLLQTQYF.

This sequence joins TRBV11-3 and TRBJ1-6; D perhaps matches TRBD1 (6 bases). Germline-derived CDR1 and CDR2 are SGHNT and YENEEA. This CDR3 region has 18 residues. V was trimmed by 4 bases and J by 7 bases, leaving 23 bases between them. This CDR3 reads CASSSIGVGRDKNSPLHF. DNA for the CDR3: TGTGCCAGCAGCTCAATTGGGGTTGGCCGGGACAAAAATTCACCCCTCCACTTT.

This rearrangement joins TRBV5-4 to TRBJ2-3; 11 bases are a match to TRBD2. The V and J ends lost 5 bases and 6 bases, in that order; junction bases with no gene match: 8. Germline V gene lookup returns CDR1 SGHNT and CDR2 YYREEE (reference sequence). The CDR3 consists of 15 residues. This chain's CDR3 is CASSLSPSGGDTQYF. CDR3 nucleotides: TGTGCCAGCAGTCTAAGCCCTAGCGGGGGGGATACGCAGTATTTT. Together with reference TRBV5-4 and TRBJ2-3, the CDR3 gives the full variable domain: ETGVTQSPTHLIKTRGQQVTLRCSSQSGHNTVSWYQQALGQGPQFIFQYYREEENGRGNFPPRFSGLQFPNYSSELNVNALELDDSALYLCASSLSPSGGDTQYFGPGTRLTVL.

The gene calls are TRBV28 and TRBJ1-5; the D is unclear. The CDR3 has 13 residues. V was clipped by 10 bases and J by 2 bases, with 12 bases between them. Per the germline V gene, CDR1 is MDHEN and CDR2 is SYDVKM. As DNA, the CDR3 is TGTGCCACCCGAGACACAGGCAATCAGCCCCAGCATTTT. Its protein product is CATRDTGNQPQHF.

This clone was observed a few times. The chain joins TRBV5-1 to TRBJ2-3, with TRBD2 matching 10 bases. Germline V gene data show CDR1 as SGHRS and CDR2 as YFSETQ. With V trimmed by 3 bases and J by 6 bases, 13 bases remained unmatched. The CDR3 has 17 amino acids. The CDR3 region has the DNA TGCGCCAGCAGCTATGGAGAGGCTAGCGGGAGTTCGGATACGCAGTATTTT. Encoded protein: CASSYGEASGSSDTQYF. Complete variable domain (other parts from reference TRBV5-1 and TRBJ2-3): KAGVTQTPRYLIKTRGQQVTLSCSPISGHRSVSWYQQTPGQGLQFLFEYFSETQRNKGNFPGRFSGRQFSNSRSEMNVSTLELGDSALYLCASSYGEASGSSDTQYFGPGTRLTVL.

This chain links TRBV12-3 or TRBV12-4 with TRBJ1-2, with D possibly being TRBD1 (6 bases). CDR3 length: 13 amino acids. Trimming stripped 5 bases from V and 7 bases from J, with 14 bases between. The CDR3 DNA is TGTGCCAGCAGTCTCGACAGGCGCCGTGGCTACACCTTC. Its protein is CASSLDRRRGYTF.

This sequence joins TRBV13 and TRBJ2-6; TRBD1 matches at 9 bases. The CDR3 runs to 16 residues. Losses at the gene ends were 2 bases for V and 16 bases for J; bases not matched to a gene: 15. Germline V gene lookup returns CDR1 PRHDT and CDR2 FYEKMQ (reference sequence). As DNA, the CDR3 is TGTGCCAGCAGCTTAAAAGGGTGGGGACAGGGCGATTTTCTGACTTTC. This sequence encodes CASSLKGWGQGDFLTF.

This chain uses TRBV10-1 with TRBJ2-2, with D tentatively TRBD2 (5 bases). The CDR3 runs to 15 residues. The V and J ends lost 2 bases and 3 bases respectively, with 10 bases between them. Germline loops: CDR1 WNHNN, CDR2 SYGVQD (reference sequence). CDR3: CASSERKGDTGELFF. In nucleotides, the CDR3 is TGCGCCAGCAGTGAGAGAAAGGGAGACACCGGGGAGCTGTTTTTT.

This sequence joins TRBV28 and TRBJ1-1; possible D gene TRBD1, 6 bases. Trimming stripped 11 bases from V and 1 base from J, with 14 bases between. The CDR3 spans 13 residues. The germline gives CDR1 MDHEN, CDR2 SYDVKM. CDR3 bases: TGTGCCCTACTAGGACAGAAGAACACTGAAGCTTTCTTT. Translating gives CALLGQKNTEAFF.

Here the CDR3 reads CAWSIGQGKRGYTF. Here the CDR3 DNA reads TGTGCCTGGAGTATAGGACAGGGAAAACGAGGCTACACCTTC. The rearrangement joins TRBV30 to TRBJ1-2, with TRBD1 matching over 8 bases. The CDR3 runs to 14 residues. The ends lost 2 bases at V and 8 bases at J; junction bases unmatched: 10. Germline V gene data show CDR1 as GTSNPN and CDR2 as SVGIG (reference sequence).

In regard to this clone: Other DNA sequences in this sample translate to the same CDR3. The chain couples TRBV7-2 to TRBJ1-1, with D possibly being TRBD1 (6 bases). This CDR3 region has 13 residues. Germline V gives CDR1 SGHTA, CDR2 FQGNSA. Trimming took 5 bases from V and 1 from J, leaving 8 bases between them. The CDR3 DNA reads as TGTGCCAGCAGCCTGGACAGGAACACTGAAGCTTTCTTT. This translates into CASSLDRNTEAFF.

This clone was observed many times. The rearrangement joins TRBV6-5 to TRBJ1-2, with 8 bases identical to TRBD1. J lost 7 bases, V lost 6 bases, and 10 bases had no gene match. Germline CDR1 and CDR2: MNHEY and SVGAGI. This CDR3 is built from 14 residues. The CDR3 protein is CASRREAGGRGYTF. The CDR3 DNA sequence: TGTGCCAGCAGAAGAGAGGCAGGGGGCCGTGGCTACACCTTC.

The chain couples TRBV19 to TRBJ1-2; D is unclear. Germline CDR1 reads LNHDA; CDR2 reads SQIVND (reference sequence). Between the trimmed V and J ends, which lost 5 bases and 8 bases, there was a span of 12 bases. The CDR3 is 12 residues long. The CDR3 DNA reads TGTGCCAGTAGTCTGCGGTCCCTAGGCTACACCTTC. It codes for CASSLRSLGYTF.

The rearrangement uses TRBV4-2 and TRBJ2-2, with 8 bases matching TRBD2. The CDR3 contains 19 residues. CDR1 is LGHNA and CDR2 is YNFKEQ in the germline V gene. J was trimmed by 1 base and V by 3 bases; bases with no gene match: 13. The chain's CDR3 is CASSHLLGLAGRNTGELFF. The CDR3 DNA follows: TGTGCCAGCAGCCACCTTTTGGGCCTAGCGGGCCGGAACACCGGGGAGCTGTTTTTT.

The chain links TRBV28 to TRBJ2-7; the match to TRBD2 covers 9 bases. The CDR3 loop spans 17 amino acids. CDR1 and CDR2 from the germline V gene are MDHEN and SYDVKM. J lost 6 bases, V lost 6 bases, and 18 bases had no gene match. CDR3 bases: TGTGCCAGCAGAACCCCCCCCGACGTAGCGGGAGACCCCGAGCAGTACGTC. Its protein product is CASRTPPDVAGDPEQYV.

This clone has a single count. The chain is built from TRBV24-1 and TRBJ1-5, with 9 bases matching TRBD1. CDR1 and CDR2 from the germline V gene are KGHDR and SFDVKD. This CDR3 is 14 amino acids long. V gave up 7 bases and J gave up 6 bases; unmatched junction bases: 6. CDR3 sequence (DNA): TGTGCCACCAGGGGGACAGGGCTCGGTCAGCCCCAGCATTTT. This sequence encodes CATRGTGLGQPQHF.

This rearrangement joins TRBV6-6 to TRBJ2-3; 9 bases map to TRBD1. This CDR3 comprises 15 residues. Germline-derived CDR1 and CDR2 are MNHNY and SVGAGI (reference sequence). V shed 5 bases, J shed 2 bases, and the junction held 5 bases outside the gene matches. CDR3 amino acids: CASSRGTGNTDTQYF. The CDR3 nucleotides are TGTGCCAGCAGTCGAGGGACAGGGAACACAGATACGCAGTATTTT.

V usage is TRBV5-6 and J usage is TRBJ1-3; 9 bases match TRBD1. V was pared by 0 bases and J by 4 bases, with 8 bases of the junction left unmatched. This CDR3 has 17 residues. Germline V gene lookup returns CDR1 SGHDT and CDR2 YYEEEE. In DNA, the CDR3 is TGTGCCAGCAGCTTGGTCGGGACAGGGCTCACAGGAAACACCATATATTTT. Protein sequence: CASSLVGTGLTGNTIYF.

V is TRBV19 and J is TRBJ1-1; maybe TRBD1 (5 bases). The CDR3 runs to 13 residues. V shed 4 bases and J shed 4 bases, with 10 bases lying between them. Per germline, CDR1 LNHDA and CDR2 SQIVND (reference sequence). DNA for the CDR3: TGTGCCAGTAGTAGTCAGGGAGGCACTGAAGCTTTCTTT. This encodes CASSSQGGTEAFF.

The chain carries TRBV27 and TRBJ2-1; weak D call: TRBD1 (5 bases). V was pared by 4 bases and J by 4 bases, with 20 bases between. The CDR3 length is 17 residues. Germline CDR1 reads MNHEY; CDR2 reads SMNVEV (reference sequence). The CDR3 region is CASSSLVGDLAYNEQFF. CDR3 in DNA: TGTGCCAGCAGTTCGCTCGTAGGGGATCTTGCTTACAATGAGCAGTTCTTC.

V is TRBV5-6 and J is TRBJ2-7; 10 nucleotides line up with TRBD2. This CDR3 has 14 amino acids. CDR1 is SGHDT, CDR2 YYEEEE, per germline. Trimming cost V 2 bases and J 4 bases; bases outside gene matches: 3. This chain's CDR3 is CASSFGTSEYEQYV. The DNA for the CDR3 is TGTGCCAGCAGCTTCGGGACTAGCGAGTACGAGCAGTACGTC.

The CDR3 DNA follows: TGCGCCAGCAGTCAGGGAGGGGAAGAGACCCAGTACTTC. Residues: CASSQGGEETQYF. V gene TRBV5-1 combines with J gene TRBJ2-5, with 7 bases identical to TRBD2. Germline V gene sequence: CDR1 SGHRS, CDR2 YFSETQ. The V and J ends lost 5 bases and 3 bases, in that order; junction bases with no gene match: 4. This CDR3 spans 13 amino acids.

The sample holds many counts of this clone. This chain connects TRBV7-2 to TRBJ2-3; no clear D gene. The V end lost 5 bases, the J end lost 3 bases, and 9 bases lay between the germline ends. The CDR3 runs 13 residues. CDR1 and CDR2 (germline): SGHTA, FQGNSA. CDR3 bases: TGTGCCAGCAGCACTCGAAGAACAGATACGCAGTATTTT. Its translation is CASSTRRTDTQYF.

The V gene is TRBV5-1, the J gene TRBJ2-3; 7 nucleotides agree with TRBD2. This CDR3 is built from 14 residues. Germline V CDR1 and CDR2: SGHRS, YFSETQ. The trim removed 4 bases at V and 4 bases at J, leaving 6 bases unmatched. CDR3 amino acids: CASSDLSGSDTQYF. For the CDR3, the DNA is TGCGCCAGCAGCGATCTTAGCGGGTCAGATACGCAGTATTTT.

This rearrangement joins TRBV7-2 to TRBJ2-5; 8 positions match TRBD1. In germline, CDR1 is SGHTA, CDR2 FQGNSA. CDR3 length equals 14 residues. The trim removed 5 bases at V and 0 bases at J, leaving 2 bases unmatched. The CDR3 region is CASSRDRYQETQYF. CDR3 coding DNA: TGTGCCAGCAGCCGGGACAGGTACCAAGAGACCCAGTACTTC.

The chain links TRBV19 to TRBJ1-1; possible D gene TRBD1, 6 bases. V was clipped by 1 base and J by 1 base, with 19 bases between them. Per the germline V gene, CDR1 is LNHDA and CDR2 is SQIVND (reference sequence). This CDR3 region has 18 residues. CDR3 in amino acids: CASSIVRARGNWNTEAFF. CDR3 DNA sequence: TGTGCCAGTAGTATAGTGCGGGCCAGGGGTAATTGGAACACTGAAGCTTTCTTT.

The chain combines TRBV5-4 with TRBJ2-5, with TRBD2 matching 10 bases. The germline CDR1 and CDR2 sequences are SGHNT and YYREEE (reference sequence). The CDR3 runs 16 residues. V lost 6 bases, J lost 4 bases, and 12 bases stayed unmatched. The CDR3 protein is CASTTRVAGGIETQYF. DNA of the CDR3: TGTGCCAGCACCACACGGGTAGCGGGAGGAATAGAGACCCAGTACTTC. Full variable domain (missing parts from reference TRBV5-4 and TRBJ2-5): ETGVTQSPTHLIKTRGQQVTLRCSSQSGHNTVSWYQQALGQGPQFIFQYYREEENGRGNFPPRFSGLQFPNYSSELNVNALELDDSALYLCASTTRVAGGIETQYFGPGTRLLVL.

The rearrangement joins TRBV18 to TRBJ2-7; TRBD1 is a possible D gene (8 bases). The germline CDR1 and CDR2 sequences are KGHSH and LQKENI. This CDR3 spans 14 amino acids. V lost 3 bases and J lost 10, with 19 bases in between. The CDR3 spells CASSPSGTGKRQYV. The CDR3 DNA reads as TGTGCCAGCTCACCCAGCGGGACAGGAAAAAGACAGTACGTC.